Presented here are 13 T cell receptor beta chains from one specimen sequenced in a study of T cell repertoires in cytomegalovirus infection. Each CDR3 protein gets one entry after TCRdb re-called the reads with MiXCR. The table lists nearly 450,000 distinct CDR3 sequences, approximately 30% of them singletons. Sequenced sample: PBMCs. These receptors were taken from a human donor in good health (CMV status not recorded). Some clones in this sample may be carry-over from other donors' samples.

At least ten counts were recorded for this clonotype. The chain uses TRBV7-2 and TRBJ1-1, with D possibly matching TRBD1 (5 bases). CDR3 length equals 14 residues. Between the trimmed V and J ends, which lost 3 bases and 1 base, there was a span of 9 bases. CDR1 SGHTA and CDR2 FQGNSA come from the germline V gene. This CDR3 reads CASSFRQGNTEAFF. Here the CDR3 DNA reads TGTGCCAGCAGCTTTAGGCAGGGGAACACTGAAGCTTTCTTT.

A note on this clonotype: At one end the junction does not follow the germline gene, possibly because of a read error. The genes are TRBV20-1 and TRBJ2-3; 7 positions match TRBD1. Germline loops: CDR1 DFQATT, CDR2 SNEGSKA (reference sequence). The CDR3 contains 15 residues. CDR3 residues: CSSRRDSLTTDTQYF. In DNA, the CDR3 is TGCAGTTCTAGACGGGACAGTCTGACCACAGATACGCAGTATTTT.

The rearrangement joins TRBV14 to TRBJ1-6; no clear D gene. Trimming took 1 base from V and 10 from J, leaving 11 bases between them. Per germline, CDR1 SGHDN and CDR2 FVKESK. The CDR3 runs 14 residues. The CDR3 nucleotides read TGTGCCAGCAGCCAAGGCAAGGCAAGATCACCCCTCCACTTT. Protein sequence: CASSQGKARSPLHF.

V usage is TRBV7-8 and J usage is TRBJ1-3; perhaps TRBD1 as D (6 bases). The CDR3 extends over 16 amino acids. Per the germline V gene, CDR1 is SGHVS and CDR2 is FQNEAQ. V was trimmed by 3 bases and J by 0 bases, leaving 12 bases between them. CDR3 in amino acids: CASSFGQLSSGNTIYF. In nucleotides, the CDR3 is TGTGCCAGCAGCTTCGGACAGCTCAGCTCTGGAAACACCATATATTTT.

The chain carries TRBV19 and TRBJ2-2; the D is unclear. Germline CDR1 LNHDA, CDR2 SQIVND (reference sequence). This CDR3 spans 15 amino acids. The V end was cut by 7 bases, the J end by 3 bases, with 15 bases between. CDR3 sequence: CASIAIWADTGELFF. CDR3 bases: TGTGCCAGTATTGCAATTTGGGCGGACACCGGGGAGCTGTTTTTT.

This clonotype occurred many times. V is TRBV6-6 and J is TRBJ1-4, with D perhaps TRBD1 (5 bases). CDR3 length: 14 amino acids. Trimming removed 4 bases at V and 5 bases at J, with 11 bases between. Germline V gene lookup returns CDR1 MNHNY and CDR2 SVGAGI (reference sequence). The CDR3 loop is CASSFRGVNEKLFF. CDR3 nucleotides: TGTGCCAGCAGTTTCCGGGGGGTCAATGAAAAACTGTTTTTT.

The V call is TRBV28, the J call TRBJ1-4; D uncertain. V was pared by 5 bases and J by 5 bases, with 18 bases between. The CDR3 covers 16 residues. Germline V gene data show CDR1 as MDHEN and CDR2 as SYDVKM. CDR3 region: CASSPTPRLINEKLFF. The CDR3 region has the DNA TGTGCCAGCAGTCCAACGCCCAGGCTTATAAATGAAAAACTGTTTTTT.

The chain uses TRBV29-1 and TRBJ1-2; D might be TRBD1 (6 bases). The CDR3 consists of 12 residues. Germline V gene lookup returns CDR1 SQVTM and CDR2 ANQGSEA. V dropped 8 bases and J dropped 6 bases, with 16 bases sitting between them. The CDR3: CSIITGIDGYTF. The CDR3 bases are TGCAGCATAATTACAGGGATTGATGGCTACACCTTC.

This clonotype was picked up a small number of times. V usage is TRBV10-3 and J usage is TRBJ2-1, with 10 bases that match TRBD2. The CDR3 has 16 amino acids. Unmatched junction bases numbered 1, after V lost 2 bases and J lost 0 bases. Germline CDR1 ENHRY, CDR2 SYGVKD. CDR3 sequence: CAISESGGASYNEQFF. In DNA, the CDR3 is TGTGCCATCAGTGAGAGCGGGGGGGCCTCCTACAATGAGCAGTTCTTC.

A remark on this clonotype: The missing conserved phenylalanine or tryptophan at the end of this CDR3 makes a read error likely. Because the CDR3's place on the DNA is in doubt, the DNA is left out and the CDR3 is given as listed by TCRdb. The chain uses TRBV7-2 and TRBJ1-3. The CDR3 comprises 14 residues, both ends counted. Germline loops: CDR1 SGHTA, CDR2 FQGNSA. The CDR3 sequence is CASSLVMSGNTIYL.

The genes are TRBV20-1 and TRBJ2-5, with TRBD2 matching over 8 bases. Unmatched junction bases numbered 9, after V lost 5 bases and J lost 1 base. The CDR3 is 15 residues long. Germline loops: CDR1 DFQATT, CDR2 SNEGSKA (reference sequence). CDR3 residues: CSAPGRGGLQETQYF. In DNA form, the CDR3 reads TGCAGTGCTCCTGGTCGGGGGGGACTCCAAGAGACCCAGTACTTC.

Details on this clonotype: Since no conserved phenylalanine or tryptophan closes the CDR3, a read error is the likely cause. The CDR3 DNA follows: TGTGACAGCAGCCGCCAAAGGGACTACAGGGGTGAGCAGTTCCTC. Residues: CDSSRQRDYRGEQFL. V and J are TRBV7-8 and TRBJ2-1, with D tentatively TRBD1 or TRBD2 (7 bases each). CDR1 SGHVS and CDR2 FQNEAQ come from the germline V gene. The CDR3 is 15 residues long.

This clonotype was counted only a few times. The CDR3 DNA follows: TGTGCCAGCAGCCCTCCGGGCGCCGAGGGCTATGGCTACACCTTC. Translated, it gives CASSPPGAEGYGYTF. The chain employs TRBV7-9 and TRBJ1-2, with D uncertain. Trimming pared 5 bases from V and 4 bases from J, leaving 17 bases between. Germline CDR1 SEHNR, CDR2 FQNEAQ (reference sequence). This CDR3 has 15 residues.